This T cell receptor (beta chain) derives from a study of blood T cell repertoires in COVID-19. Participants spanned ages roughly 18 to 95 years and resided in about two dozen US areas. Allocation to cohorts depended on clinical history reported by the participants. Authors' methods: Nucleated cell number was recorded as an estimate derived from reference gene primer amplification. Sequencing used immunoSEQ multiplex PCR; TCRdb keeps in-frame clones, though not all of them. That table supplies the V and J calls and clone size; D and trimming were determined from the DNA. The top ten hold 6% to 7% of the sample, which has about 280,000 clones, roughly 89% seen once. This CDR3 has 11 residues. Per germline, CDR1 MNHEY and CDR2 SVGEGT. V was trimmed by 3 bases and J by 10 bases, leaving 7 bases between them.

The chain has TRBV6-2 or TRBV6-3 and TRBJ2-1; D call uncertain. The sequenced material came from PBMCs or T cells enriched from blood (not recorded which). This sequence was found in a woman aged 40-49 years who had recovered from COVID-19. CDR3 sequence: CASSYRWEQFF. The CDR3 region has the DNA TGTGCCAGCAGTTATCGGTGGGAGCAGTTCTTC.